These 29 T cell receptor beta chains originate from one sample sequenced in a study of control samples from healthy donors and cancer patients. Libraries were prepared by immunoSEQ multiplex PCR; TCRdb keeps only in-frame clonotypes and omits some of them. Of some 140,000 clones in the sample, roughly 92% are singletons; the top ten hold around 11%. Source material: blood. The receptors come from a man aged 25 to 40 in good health.

The chain is built from TRBV7-9 and TRBJ2-1; D ambiguous. Trimming cost V 0 bases and J 0 bases, with 9 bases left between them. The germline V gene has CDR1 SEHNR and CDR2 FQNEAQ (reference sequence). CDR3 size: 16 residues. The DNA for the CDR3 is TGTGCCAGCAGCTTAGCAGCAGCGACCTCCTACAATGAGCAGTTCTTC. This codes for CASSLAAATSYNEQFF.

J is TRBJ1-4 and V is TRBV29-1; D uncertain. The CDR3 length is 12 residues. Trimming removed 6 bases from V and 8 bases from J, with 13 bases in between. CDR1 is SQVTM, CDR2 ANQGSEA, per germline. CDR3 sequence (DNA): TGCAGCGTCTGGACCCCCACCGAAAAACTGTTTTTT. It translates to CSVWTPTEKLFF.

This sequence joins TRBV6-5 and TRBJ2-1; D gene unclear. V dropped 6 bases and J dropped 8 bases, with 8 bases sitting between them. Germline CDR1 is MNHEY and CDR2 is SVGAGI. The CDR3 length is 11 residues. For the CDR3, the DNA is TGTGCCAGCAGCCAGAACGATGAGCAGTTCTTC. Translated, it gives CASSQNDEQFF.

This chain connects TRBV7-9 to TRBJ1-2; D unclear. CDR3 length equals 15 residues. From germline, CDR1 is SEHNR and CDR2 FQNEAQ (reference sequence). The V end was cut by 5 bases, the J end by 0 bases, with 13 bases between. This CDR3 reads CASSQGGGTNYGYTF. As DNA, the CDR3 is TGTGCCAGCAGCCAAGGTGGCGGTACTAACTATGGCTACACCTTC. The full variable domain, its missing parts supplied by reference TRBV7-9 and TRBJ1-2, is DTGVSQNPRHKITKRGQNVTFRCDPISEHNRLYWYRQTLGQGPEFLTYFQNEAQLEKSRLLSDRFSAERPKGSFSTLEIQRTEQGDSAMYLCASSQGGGTNYGYTFGSGTRLTVV.

This clone was detected only once. The chain employs TRBV20-1 and TRBJ2-3, with D unresolved. Germline V gene data show CDR1 as DFQATT and CDR2 as SNEGSKA (reference sequence). The CDR3 covers 11 residues. V lost 1 base and J lost 12, with 11 bases in between. DNA of the CDR3: TGCAGTGCTAGAGCCGGGCCCCGCCAGTATTTT. Translated, it gives CSARAGPRQYF.

This rearrangement joins TRBV9 to TRBJ2-1; D uncertain. With 0 bases removed from V and 4 bases from J, the gap between germline ends came to 14 bases. The germline V gene encodes CDR1 SGDLS and CDR2 YYNGEE. This CDR3 has 16 residues. The CDR3, as DNA: TGTGCCAGCAGCGTAGGTTTTAGCCCCACTTACAATGAGCAGTTCTTC. It translates to CASSVGFSPTYNEQFF.

The chain uses TRBV5-6 and TRBJ2-1; D is unclear. The germline V gene has CDR1 SGHDT and CDR2 YYEEEE. The CDR3 has 16 amino acids. V was pared by 0 bases and J by 5 bases, with 15 bases between. The CDR3 nucleotides are TGTGCCAGCAGCTTGGATGGCAGCTACCAGCACAATGAGCAGTTCTTC. It encodes CASSLDGSYQHNEQFF.

This rearrangement joins TRBV6-2 or TRBV6-3 to TRBJ2-7; D uncertain. V lost 4 bases and J lost 0, with 7 bases in between. The CDR3 runs 13 residues. The germline CDR1 and CDR2 sequences are MNHEY and SVGEGT. CDR3 sequence (DNA): TGTGCCAGCAGTTTCGGCCTCTCCTACGAGCAGTACTTC. Protein sequence: CASSFGLSYEQYF.

The chain is built from TRBV27 and TRBJ1-3; maybe TRBD1 (6 bases). V lost 9 bases, J lost 0 bases, and 12 bases lay in between. Germline CDR1 reads MNHEY; CDR2 reads SMNVEV (reference sequence). The CDR3 is made up of 14 amino acids. The CDR3 here is CASLGQSSGNTIYF. The CDR3 DNA sequence: TGTGCCAGTTTAGGACAGAGCTCTGGAAACACCATATATTTT.

This chain connects TRBV9 to TRBJ1-4, with unresolved D. CDR1 is SGDLS, CDR2 YYNGEE, per germline. Trimming cost V 0 bases and J 3 bases, with 12 bases left between them. The CDR3 is 16 residues long. CDR3 loop: CASSVGVTNSNEKLFF. The CDR3 nucleotides read TGTGCCAGCAGCGTAGGTGTGACAAATTCTAATGAAAAACTGTTTTTT.

This sequence joins TRBV19 and TRBJ2-7, with D hard to call. Trimming took 1 base from V and 6 from J, leaving 13 bases between them. Per germline, CDR1 LNHDA and CDR2 SQIVND (reference sequence). The CDR3 is 14 residues long. Written as DNA, the CDR3 is TGTGCCAGTAGTATAGTTTCTACAACCCTCGAGCAGTACTTC. Its translation: CASSIVSTTLEQYF.

The rearrangement uses TRBV7-9 and TRBJ1-4; D uncertain. CDR3 length equals 15 residues. Germline CDR1 SEHNR, CDR2 FQNEAQ (reference sequence). Trimming stripped 2 bases from V and 5 bases from J, with 12 bases between. This CDR3 reads CASSLTPGLNEKLFF. The CDR3 nucleotides read TGTGCCAGCAGCTTAACCCCAGGATTAAATGAAAAACTGTTTTTT.

The chain is built from TRBV21-1 and TRBJ2-7; the D segment call TRBD1 is taken from the table without a DNA check. TRBV21-1 is tagged as a pseudogene. The CDR3 runs to 22 residues. DNA for the CDR3: TGTGCCAGCAGCAAAGGTCTGACGAAATTTCGTCTCACAGGGATTGACTCCTACGAGCAGTACTTC. Protein product: CASSKGLTKFRLTGIDSYEQYF.

The chain employs TRBV6-5 and TRBJ2-6; D remains ambiguous. Trimming removed 10 bases from V and 1 base from J, with 8 bases in between. The CDR3 is 13 residues long. From germline, CDR1 is MNHEY and CDR2 SVGAGI. The CDR3 DNA reads TGTGCCATCTCGGGTTCTGGGGCCAACGTCCTGACTTTC. Its protein product is CAISGSGANVLTF.

The V and J genes are TRBV7-2 and TRBJ2-7, with D possibly being TRBD2 (5 bases). Germline lookup yields CDR1 SGHTA and CDR2 FQGNSA. Trimming pared 1 base from V and 4 bases from J, leaving 11 bases between. The CDR3 has 14 amino acids. The CDR3 DNA reads TGTGCCAGCAGCTTAGTAGCTAGCAGTTACGAGCAGTACTTC. Amino acid sequence: CASSLVASSYEQYF.

This chain links TRBV4-1 with TRBJ1-3, with D unresolved. V gave up 1 base and J gave up 0 bases, with 13 bases separating them. The CDR3 sequence is 17 residues long. Germline V gives CDR1 MGHRA, CDR2 YSYEKL. The CDR3 coding sequence is TGCGCCAGCAGCCAAGGCATTCGCCGGTTCTCTGGAAACACCATATATTTT. Protein product: CASSQGIRRFSGNTIYF.

V gene TRBV27 combines with J gene TRBJ1-3; D possibly corresponds to TRBD1 (5 bases). CDR3 size: 15 residues. Germline V CDR1 and CDR2: MNHEY, SMNVEV (reference sequence). The ends were cut back, 4 bases at V and 2 bases at J, with 12 bases in the middle. The CDR3 spells CASSSGIYAGNTIYF. CDR3 in DNA: TGTGCCAGCAGTTCAGGGATATATGCTGGAAACACCATATATTTT.

The rearrangement uses TRBV6-2 or TRBV6-3 and TRBJ1-2; D is unclear. Trimming took off 0 bases at V and 8 bases at J, with 10 bases between the two ends. The CDR3 has 13 amino acids. CDR1 is MNHEY and CDR2 is SVGEGT in the germline V gene. Here the CDR3 reads CASSYSITRGYTF. The CDR3 nucleotides read TGTGCCAGCAGTTACTCGATAACTAGAGGCTACACCTTC.

The chain uses TRBV27 and TRBJ2-1; tentative D call: TRBD1 (5 bases). V lost 3 bases to trimming and J lost 5 bases, with 8 bases between them. CDR3 length: 13 amino acids. Germline CDR1 and CDR2: MNHEY and SMNVEV (reference sequence). The CDR3 DNA follows: TGTGCCAGCAGTTTCGGACAAGACAATGAGCAGTTCTTC. This gives the protein CASSFGQDNEQFF.

This clone showed up just once. The chain combines TRBV3-1 (or the pseudogene TRBV3-2) with TRBJ2-2, with 7 bases matching TRBD1. The CDR3 is 15 residues long. Trimming cost V 4 bases and J 0 bases; bases outside gene matches: 2. Germline loops: CDR1 LGHDT, CDR2 YNNKEL (reference sequence). CDR3 in amino acids: CASSLQGANTGELFF. Written as DNA, the CDR3 is TGTGCCAGCAGCCTCCAGGGGGCGAACACCGGGGAGCTGTTTTTT.

The rearrangement joins TRBV27 to TRBJ1-2; D may be TRBD1 (6 bases). Germline V gives CDR1 MNHEY, CDR2 SMNVEV (reference sequence). Trimming took 8 bases from V and 2 from J, leaving 12 bases between them. This CDR3 comprises 13 residues. The CDR3: CASRRGQNYGYTF. DNA for the CDR3: TGTGCCAGCCGCCGGGGGCAAAACTATGGCTACACCTTC.

The chain carries TRBV11-1 and TRBJ2-1; 7 bases fit TRBD2. CDR1 is SGHAT and CDR2 is FQDESV in the germline V gene (reference sequence). The CDR3 runs to 14 residues. V dropped 2 bases and J dropped 10; count of bases not matched to a gene: 8. The CDR3 DNA reads TGTGCCAGCAGCTTACCCGGGAGGTTATGGGAGCAGTTCTTC. Protein sequence: CASSLPGRLWEQFF.

The rearrangement uses TRBV19 and TRBJ1-4; TRBD1 is a possible D gene (6 bases). This CDR3 contains 16 residues. Germline CDR1 is LNHDA and CDR2 is SQIVND (reference sequence). Trimming stripped 6 bases from V and 0 bases from J, with 14 bases between. The CDR3 DNA reads as TGTGCCAGTAGCGATCAACAGGGCGCAACTAATGAAAAACTGTTTTTT. It specifies CASSDQQGATNEKLFF.

V and J are TRBV6-1 and TRBJ1-4; perhaps TRBD1 as D (6 bases). The germline V and J ends were trimmed by 3 bases and 7 bases, with 18 bases remaining between them. The CDR3 length is 16 residues. From germline, CDR1 is MNHNS and CDR2 SASEGT. DNA for the CDR3: TGTGCCAGCAGTGACTTCGCGGGGGGCGGCGGTGAAAAACTGTTTTTT. This codes for CASSDFAGGGGEKLFF.

The chain carries TRBV19 and TRBJ1-5; a possible D gene is TRBD1 (6 bases). Germline CDR1 LNHDA, CDR2 SQIVND (reference sequence). CDR3 length: 19 residues. V shed 5 bases and J shed 1 base, with 24 bases lying between them. The CDR3 nucleotides are TGTGCCAGTAGTCAGCAGTCGAACAAACACAGGGTAAGCAATCAGCCCCAGCATTTT. Amino acid sequence: CASSQQSNKHRVSNQPQHF.

The gene calls are TRBV6-5 and TRBJ1-5, with 9 bases aligning to TRBD1. J lost 6 bases, V lost 5 bases, and 8 bases had no gene match. The germline V gene has CDR1 MNHEY and CDR2 SVGAGI. CDR3 length: 15 residues. CDR3 protein: CASSSPGTGFQPQHF. The DNA for the CDR3 is TGTGCCAGCAGTAGCCCCGGGACAGGGTTTCAGCCCCAGCATTTT.

CDR3 in amino acids: CASSWTPPGLAGVSSYNEQFF. CDR3 DNA sequence: TGTGCCAGCAGTTGGACACCCCCCGGACTAGCGGGGGTTAGCTCCTACAATGAGCAGTTCTTC. The chain joins TRBV27 to TRBJ2-1, with 13 bases that match TRBD2. This CDR3 comprises 21 residues. From germline, CDR1 is MNHEY and CDR2 SMNVEV (reference sequence). V gave up 4 bases and J gave up 0 bases; unmatched junction bases: 15.

This clone was recorded only once. The CDR3 DNA reads as TGTGCCAGCAGTTTACAAAGGGCGAGCAATCAGCCCCAGCATTTT. As protein: CASSLQRASNQPQHF. This chain links TRBV28 with TRBJ1-5; D not resolved. Between the trimmed V and J ends, which lost 2 bases and 1 base, there was a span of 9 bases. CDR3 length equals 15 residues. Looked up from germline, CDR1 is MDHEN and CDR2 is SYDVKM.

The chain recombines TRBV7-9 with TRBJ2-5; D uncertain. The CDR3 consists of 14 residues. Per germline, CDR1 SEHNR and CDR2 FQNEAQ (reference sequence). Trimming pared 3 bases from V and 5 bases from J, leaving 13 bases between. Written as DNA, the CDR3 is TGTGCCAGCAGCTTCGAACCGAACCGGGAGACCCAGTACTTC. This codes for CASSFEPNRETQYF.